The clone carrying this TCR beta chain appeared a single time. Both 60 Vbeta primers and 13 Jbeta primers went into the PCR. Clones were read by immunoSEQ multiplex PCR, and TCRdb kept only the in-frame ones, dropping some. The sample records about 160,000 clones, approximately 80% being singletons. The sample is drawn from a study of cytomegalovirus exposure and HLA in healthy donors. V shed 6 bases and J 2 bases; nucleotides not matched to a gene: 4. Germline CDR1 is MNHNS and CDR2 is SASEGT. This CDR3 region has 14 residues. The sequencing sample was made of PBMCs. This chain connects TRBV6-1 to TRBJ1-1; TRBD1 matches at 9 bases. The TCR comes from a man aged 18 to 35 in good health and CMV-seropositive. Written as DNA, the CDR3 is TGTGCCAGCAGCAGGGACAGGGATAACACTGAAGCTTTCTTT. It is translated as CASSRDRDNTEAFF.